These T cell receptor beta chains were read from a single sample in a study of blood T cell repertoires in COVID-19. The repertoire was sequenced with immunoSEQ multiplex PCR; TCRdb's copy has only in-frame clones and lacks some. The repertoire holds 55,000 to 65,000 clones, with roughly 88% as singletons. Sequencing was carried out using peripheral blood. The receptors stem from a man aged 60 to 69 with acute or convalescent COVID-19. The conserved cysteine and the conserved F or W are not part of the CDR3 here. A D gene is named only where the DNA matches it firmly.

ASSKGGDTQY	TRBV13	-
ASSQNPTGWKNIQY	TRBV14	-
ASSLAEGEERY	TRBV7-6	-
ASRKGGGRDEQF	TRBV7-2	-
ASSPSGRLTGELF	TRBV28	TRBD2
AHLAGSILLIQF	TRBV6-5	-
ASSRDSPTNEQF	TRBV5-5	-
ASSSTSSASTDTQY	TRBV7-3	TRBD2
ASSSRQGGGFNSPLH	TRBV6-2/TRBV6-3	TRBD1
ASSRTRQGNEQF	TRBV4-1	TRBD1
ASRRRGAGNTIY	TRBV28	-
ASSPPGATEAF	TRBV18	-
ASSAGLAGRNEQF	TRBV6-4	TRBD2
ASRSDRGGTEAF	TRBV5-4	TRBD1
ASSGKDRGHYGYT	TRBV27	TRBD1
ASSPQGNTEAF	TRBV14	-
ASSNSPGQGNYEQY	TRBV28	TRBD1